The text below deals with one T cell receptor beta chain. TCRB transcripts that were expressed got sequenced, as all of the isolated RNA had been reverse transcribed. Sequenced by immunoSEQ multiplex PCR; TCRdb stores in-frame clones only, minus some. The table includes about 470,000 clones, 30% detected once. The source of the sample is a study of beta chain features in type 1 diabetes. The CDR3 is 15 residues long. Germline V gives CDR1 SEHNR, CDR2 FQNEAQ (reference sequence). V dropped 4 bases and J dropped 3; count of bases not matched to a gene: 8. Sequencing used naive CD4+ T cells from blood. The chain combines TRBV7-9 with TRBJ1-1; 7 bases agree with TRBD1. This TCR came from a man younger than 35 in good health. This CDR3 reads CASSSGTALDTEAFF. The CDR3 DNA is TGTGCCAGCAGCTCCGGGACAGCTCTGGACACTGAAGCTTTCTTT.